This T cell receptor beta chain stems from a study of blood T cell repertoires in COVID-19. Study information: Some COVID-19 samples were acute and others convalescent; all came from the United States, Italy and Spain.

TCRdb's copy holds only in-frame clones and misses some; the assay was immunoSEQ multiplex PCR. The data contain 350,000 to 450,000 clones, about 88% of them singletons. Cohorts were determined from participant-reported clinical history. A COVID-19 case was met by exposed participants within 2 weeks before study entry. The CDR3 contains 15 residues. Germline V gene sequence: CDR1 SGHAT, CDR2 FQDESV (reference sequence). The ends lost 5 bases at V and 6 bases at J; junction bases unmatched: 10. The source of this sequence is a woman between 18 and 29 years old who had been exposed to COVID-19. The chain carries TRBV11-1 and TRBJ2-7; 10 nucleotides align to TRBD1. The sequencing input was PBMCs or T cells enriched from blood (not recorded which). In DNA form, the CDR3 reads TGTGCCAGCAGCCTCTCGGGGACAGGGGTACTCGAGCAGTACTTC. Translating it yields CASSLSGTGVLEQYF.